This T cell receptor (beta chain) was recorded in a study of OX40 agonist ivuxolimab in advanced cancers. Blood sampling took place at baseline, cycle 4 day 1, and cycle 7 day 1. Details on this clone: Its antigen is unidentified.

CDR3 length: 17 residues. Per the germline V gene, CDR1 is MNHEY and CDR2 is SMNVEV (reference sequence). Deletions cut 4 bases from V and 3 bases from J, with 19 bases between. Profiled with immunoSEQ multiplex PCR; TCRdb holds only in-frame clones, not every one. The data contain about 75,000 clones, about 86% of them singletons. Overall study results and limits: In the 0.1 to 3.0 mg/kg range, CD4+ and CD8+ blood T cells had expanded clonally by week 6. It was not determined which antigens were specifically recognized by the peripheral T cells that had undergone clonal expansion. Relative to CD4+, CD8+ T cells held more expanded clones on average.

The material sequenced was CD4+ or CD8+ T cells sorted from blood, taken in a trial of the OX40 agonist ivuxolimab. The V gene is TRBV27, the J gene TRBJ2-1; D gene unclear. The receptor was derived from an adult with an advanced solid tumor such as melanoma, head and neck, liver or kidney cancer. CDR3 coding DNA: TGTGCCAGCAGTTCGTGGCAGATATCATCCTTCTACAATGAGCAGTTCTTC. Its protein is CASSSWQISSFYNEQFF.